Sequencing of this TCR beta chain was carried out in a study of T cell clones after liver transplantation. For this clone: One end of the junction is discordant with germline, which a read error may explain.

Germline CDR1 reads MNHNS; CDR2 reads SASEGT. The CDR3 contains 16 residues. Clones were sequenced by immunoSEQ multiplex PCR, and TCRdb holds only the in-frame ones, with some missing. The data contain around 60,000 clones, 60% to 80% of them singletons. The sequencing here drew on CD4+ T cells from blood, taken before liver transplant. The sequence came from a human donor who received a liver transplant. The chain joins TRBV6-1 to TRBJ2-5, with 16 bases identical to TRBD2. The CDR3 bases are TGTGCCAGTAGTGCGGGACTAGCGGGGGGGCAAGAGACCCAGTACTTC. Translated, it gives CASSAGLAGGQETQYF.